A selection of T cell receptor beta chains follows, all from one sample in a study of PD-1 and CTLA-4 blockade in melanoma. Produced via immunoSEQ multiplex PCR; TCRdb's table is partial and in-frame only. The sample includes almost 30,000 clones, less than 90% seen only once; the top ten take over 7%. The material sequenced was CD8+ T cells from peripheral blood, taken before anti-PD-1 treatment. The receptors here all came from a human donor with melanoma. The CDR3 runs from the conserved cysteine through the conserved F or W. A D gene is named only where the DNA matches it firmly. Rows may omit the clone size; those that give it use once, few, many or a size class.

J gene | CDR3 length | D gene | V gene | clone size | CDR3 DNA | CDR3 protein
TRBJ2-5 | 17 | TRBD2 | TRBV9 | - | TGTGCCAGCAGCGTAGGTCGCGGGGGGCCCGGACAAGAGACCCAGTACTTC | CASSVGRGGPGQETQYF
TRBJ1-1 | 16 | TRBD1 | TRBV11-2 | once | TGTGCCAGCAGCCACTTCCTTTCCGGGACAGGGAATGAAGCTTTCTTT | CASSHFLSGTGNEAFF
TRBJ1-1 | 14 | - | TRBV11-2 | - | TGTGCCAGCAGCTTACACACAGGGAACACTGAAGCTTTCTTT | CASSLHTGNTEAFF
TRBJ1-4 | 14 | TRBD1 | TRBV5-1 | - | TGCGCCAGCAGCTACGGACAGGGCGGTGAAAAACTGTTTTTT | CASSYGQGGEKLFF
TRBJ2-1 | 17 | - | TRBV11-2 | - | TGTGCCAGCAGCTTGGAGAAAGGGGGGGAGCGGCACAATGAGCAGTTCTTC | CASSLEKGGERHNEQFF
TRBJ1-1 | 16 | - | TRBV27 | - | TGTGCCAGCAGATCCCCGCGGCAGGGGCCTTACACTGAAGCTTTCTTT | CASRSPRQGPYTEAFF
TRBJ2-5 | 17 | TRBD2 | TRBV6-2/TRBV6-3 | - | TGTGCCAGCAGTTACTCGAGGACTAGCGACCTCCAAGAGACCCAGTACTTC | CASSYSRTSDLQETQYF
TRBJ2-1 | 16 | TRBD2 | TRBV7-9 | - | TGTGCCAGCAGCTTCGGAGCGGGAGGGCCCAATGGGGAGCAGTTCTTC | CASSFGAGGPNGEQFF
TRBJ2-2 | 14 | TRBD1 | TRBV29-1 | - | TGCAGCGTTGACGGAGGACAGGGCACCGGGGAGCTGTTTTTT | CSVDGGQGTGELFF
TRBJ1-1 | 15 | - | TRBV2 | - | TGTGCCAGCAGTGAAAGCCTGGGGGCAAGAACTGAAGCTTTCTTT | CASSESLGARTEAFF
TRBJ2-4 | 16 | TRBD1 | TRBV7-9 | - | TGTGCCAGCAGCTTATCGACAGGGGTGGCCAAAAACATTCAGTACTTC | CASSLSTGVAKNIQYF
TRBJ2-7 | 13 | - | TRBV5-1 | - | TGCGCCAGCAGCCCTACTGAGTCCTACGAGCAGTACTTC | CASSPTESYEQYF
TRBJ2-7 | 15 | TRBD1 | TRBV19 | - | TGTGCCAGTAGTATTCAAGGACAGGCCTTCTACGAGCAGTACTTC | CASSIQGQAFYEQYF
TRBJ2-7 | 13 | - | TRBV5-1 | - | TGCGCCAGCAGCCCCTCTGAAGGATACGAGCAGTACTTC | CASSPSEGYEQYF
TRBJ2-2 | 15 | - | TRBV18 | few | TGTGCCAGCTCACCACTGGACGACCCAACCGGGGAGCTGTTTTTT | CASSPLDDPTGELFF
TRBJ2-2 | 17 | - | TRBV28 | - | TGTGCCAGCAGTTTACGCAGGGTTGGGAGTGCGTCCGGGGAGCTGTTTTTT | CASSLRRVGSASGELFF
TRBJ2-7 | 16 | TRBD2 | TRBV5-5 | - | TGTGCCAGCAGCGTTGAGGCGGGGGGCGGCGCCTACGAGCAGTACTTC | CASSVEAGGGAYEQYF
TRBJ1-5 | 14 | - | TRBV7-9 | - | TGTGCCAGCAGCTCCGGACAGCTCAATCAGCCCCAGCATTTT | CASSSGQLNQPQHF
TRBJ1-1 | 14 | - | TRBV6-2/TRBV6-3 | - | TGTGCCAGCAGTTTAACAGGGTTTTACACTGAAGCTTTCTTT | CASSLTGFYTEAFF
TRBJ2-5 | 15 | - | TRBV12-5 | - | TGTGCTAGTGGACCATCCGGGACCGGTGAGGAGACCCAGTACTTC | CASGPSGTGEETQYF
TRBJ2-7 | 13 | - | TRBV4-1 | - | TGCGCCAGCAGCCAGGGCCCCTCCTACGAGCAGTACTTC | CASSQGPSYEQYF
TRBJ1-1 | 14 | - | TRBV7-9 | - | TGTGCCAGCAGCCCAACGGGGGGAAGGGCTGAAGCTTTCTTT | CASSPTGGRAEAFF
TRBJ1-2 | 14 | - | TRBV13 | - | TGTGCCAGCAGCTTTCCGTCAGATGCGAGGGGCTACACCTTC | CASSFPSDARGYTF
TRBJ1-5 | 17 | - | TRBV28 | - | TGTGCCAGCAGTTTAGGCCCCGGAGACAGACCAAATCAGCCCCAGCATTTT | CASSLGPGDRPNQPQHF
TRBJ2-7 | 14 | - | TRBV5-7 | - | TGTGCCAGCACTTACCCGACAGGTTCCTACGAGCAGTACTTC | CASTYPTGSYEQYF
TRBJ2-1 | 19 | TRBD2 | TRBV4-1 | - | TGCGCCAGCAGCCCCCGGAGTAGCGGGAGGGCCTTCTCATCAAATGAGCAGTTCTTC | CASSPRSSGRAFSSNEQFF